Listed here are 18 T cell receptor beta chains from one sample, sequenced in a study of cytomegalovirus exposure and HLA in healthy donors. 60 Vbeta and 13 Jbeta primers were used in PCR. This table comes from immunoSEQ multiplex PCR, and its TCRdb copy is limited to in-frame clones, with some not included. This table has approximately 180,000 clones, about four fifths appearing once. Specimen: PBMCs. All receptors derive from a man aged 25-45 years in good health and CMV-seropositive.

The chain combines TRBV19 with TRBJ1-2; D uncertain. The CDR3 has 11 residues. V was shortened by 11 bases and J by 8 bases, with 15 bases between the two germline ends. Germline CDR1 is LNHDA and CDR2 is SQIVND (reference sequence). CDR3 region: CAAGGEPGYTF. For the CDR3, the DNA is TGTGCCGCTGGCGGGGAACCCGGCTACACCTTC.

The chain couples TRBV4-3 to TRBJ1-4; tentatively, D is TRBD1 (6 bases). Germline V CDR1 and CDR2: LGHNA, YSLEER. V was pared by 1 base and J by 8 bases, with 17 bases between. This CDR3 contains 16 residues. The CDR3 sequence is CASSQVPGTLGEKLFF. Written as DNA, the CDR3 is TGCGCCAGCAGCCAAGTGCCCGGGACACTAGGCGAAAAACTGTTTTTT.

The chain is built from TRBV27 and TRBJ1-2, with 12 bases matching TRBD1. The junction had 10 bases not matched to a gene; V was cut back by 5 bases and J by 6 bases. CDR1 and CDR2 (germline): MNHEY, SMNVEV (reference sequence). This CDR3 comprises 16 residues. This CDR3 is CASSDPGTGGVNGYTF. Written as DNA, the CDR3 is TGTGCCAGCAGTGACCCCGGGACAGGGGGCGTTAATGGCTACACCTTC.

The genes are TRBV13 and TRBJ1-5, with 10 bases lining up with TRBD1. The trim removed 5 bases at V and 5 bases at J, leaving 9 bases unmatched. This CDR3 has 16 amino acids. Per the germline V gene, CDR1 is PRHDT and CDR2 is FYEKMQ (reference sequence). Written as DNA, the CDR3 is TGTGCCAGCAGCCAAGGGGGACAGGGGCGTTATCAGCCCCAGCATTTT. Translating gives CASSQGGQGRYQPQHF. The full variable domain, its missing parts supplied by reference TRBV13 and TRBJ1-5, is AAGVIQSPRHLIKEKRETATLKCYPIPRHDTVYWYQQGPGQDPQFLISFYEKMQSDKGSIPDRFSAQQFSDYHSELNMSSLELGDSALYFCASSQGGQGRYQPQHFGDGTRLSIL.

V is TRBV18 and J is TRBJ1-2, with D hard to call. The CDR3 is 13 residues long. Trimming stripped 3 bases from V and 3 bases from J, with 8 bases between. Germline loops: CDR1 KGHSH, CDR2 LQKENI. DNA of the CDR3: TGTGCCAGCTCACCGAACGCAGACTATGGCTACACCTTC. Encoded protein: CASSPNADYGYTF. Full variable domain (outside the CDR3, taken from reference TRBV18 and TRBJ1-2): NAGVMQNPRHLVRRRGQEARLRCSPMKGHSHVYWYRQLPEEGLKFMVYLQKENIIDESGMPKERFSAEFPKEGPSILRIQQVVRGDSAAYFCASSPNADYGYTFGSGTRLTVV.

The V call is TRBV4-2, the J call TRBJ1-4; 7 positions match TRBD1. Germline values: CDR1 LGHNA, CDR2 YNFKEQ. The CDR3 covers 14 residues. J was trimmed by 7 bases and V by 4 bases; bases with no gene match: 6. The CDR3 loop is CASSRTGVGEKLFF. The CDR3 DNA is TGTGCCAGCAGCCGAACAGGGGTTGGTGAAAAACTGTTTTTT.

This chain joins TRBV5-1 and TRBJ1-1, with TRBD1 matching 10 bases. Trimming cost V 4 bases and J 2 bases; bases outside gene matches: 8. The V gene's germline CDR1 is SGHRS and CDR2 YFSETQ. The CDR3 covers 16 residues. The DNA of the CDR3 is TGCGCCAGCAGCCTCGGGACAGGGGTTGTAAACACTGAAGCTTTCTTT. Translation: CASSLGTGVVNTEAFF.

The gene calls are TRBV29-1 and TRBJ2-3; D uncertain. This CDR3 comprises 13 residues. The germline V gene has CDR1 SQVTM and CDR2 ANQGSEA. Trimming pared 3 bases from V and 4 bases from J, leaving 11 bases between. In DNA form, the CDR3 reads TGCAGCGTTGATGTCGGAGCCGCAGATACGCAGTATTTT. Amino acid sequence: CSVDVGAADTQYF.

CDR3 region: CASSMGGKAFF. CDR3 sequence (DNA): TGTGCCAGTAGTATGGGAGGGAAAGCTTTCTTT. This sequence joins TRBV19 and TRBJ1-1; D is unclear. The CDR3 runs 11 residues. The germline V gene encodes CDR1 LNHDA and CDR2 SQIVND (reference sequence). The V gene lost 3 bases and the J gene lost 9 bases, with 8 bases spanning the gap. The full variable domain, in which reference TRBV19 and TRBJ1-1 provide the parts outside the CDR3, is DGGITQSPKYLFRKEGQNVTLSCEQNLNHDAMYWYRQDPGQGLRLIYYSQIVNDFQKGDIAEGYSVSREKKESFPLTVTSAQKNPTAFYLCASSMGGKAFFGQGTRLTVV.

The V gene is TRBV7-9, the J gene TRBJ2-1, with 9 bases that match TRBD2. V lost 1 base, J lost 9 bases, and 10 bases stayed unmatched. CDR3 length: 16 amino acids. Germline V gene lookup returns CDR1 SEHNR and CDR2 FQNEAQ (reference sequence). The CDR3 coding sequence is TGTGCCAGCAGCTTAGGGCGGGAGGGCCCTTTAGGTGAGCAGTTCTTC. It codes for CASSLGREGPLGEQFF. The whole variable domain, filled in from reference TRBV7-9 and TRBJ2-1, reads DTGVSQNPRHKITKRGQNVTFRCDPISEHNRLYWYRQTLGQGPEFLTYFQNEAQLEKSRLLSDRFSAERPKGSFSTLEIQRTEQGDSAMYLCASSLGREGPLGEQFFGPGTRLTVL.

The genes are TRBV6-5 and TRBJ1-2; 7 bases fit TRBD1. Germline V gene data show CDR1 as MNHEY and CDR2 as SVGAGI. CDR3 length: 15 residues. With 4 bases clipped from V and 5 bases from J, the junction kept 10 bases outside the gene matches. The CDR3 nucleotides are TGTGCCAGCAGTTCCTTGACAGGGCGAGGGTATGGCTACACCTTC. This sequence encodes CASSSLTGRGYGYTF.

This chain uses TRBV28 with TRBJ2-7; TRBD2 aligns across 10 bases. This CDR3 spans 16 amino acids. The J segment lost 7 bases and the V segment lost 1 base, leaving 10 bases of the junction unmatched. Germline V lookup: CDR1 MDHEN, CDR2 SYDVKM. As DNA, the CDR3 is TGTGCCAGCAGTTTATTACTAGCGGGATTGGCTAGAGAGCAGTACTTC. Translation: CASSLLLAGLAREQYF. The full variable domain, with the rest looked up from reference TRBV28 and TRBJ2-7, is DVKVTQSSRYLVKRTGEKVFLECVQDMDHENMFWYRQDPGLGLRLIYFSYDVKMKEKGDIPEGYSVSREKKERFSLILESASTNQTSMYLCASSLLLAGLAREQYFGPGTRLTVT.

This clone has a single count. CDR3 region: CASSQDRGSETISEAFF. As DNA, the CDR3 is TGCGCCAGCAGCCAAGATCGAGGCAGCGAAACCATATCTGAAGCTTTCTTT. The rearrangement uses TRBV4-3 and TRBJ1-1; D gene uncertain. The CDR3 consists of 17 residues. Germline values: CDR1 LGHNA, CDR2 YSLEER. The V gene lost 0 bases and the J gene lost 6 bases, with 20 bases spanning the gap.

The chain is built from TRBV29-1 and TRBJ2-3, with D tentatively TRBD2 (5 bases). The CDR3 is 14 amino acids. Germline-derived CDR1 and CDR2 are SQVTM and ANQGSEA. The CDR3 region has the DNA TGCAGTTGGTGCCCCTCCGGGGTTGATGATACGCAGTATTTT. Translating it yields CSWCPSGVDDTQYF.

The rearrangement joins TRBV14 to TRBJ2-1; no clear D gene. Trimming pared 0 bases from V and 6 bases from J, leaving 12 bases between. This CDR3 has 15 residues. Per the germline V gene, CDR1 is SGHDN and CDR2 is FVKESK. CDR3: CASSQDQLKSNEQFF. DNA of the CDR3: TGTGCCAGCAGCCAAGATCAACTGAAGAGCAATGAGCAGTTCTTC.

This chain links TRBV7-2 with TRBJ2-7; 12 positions match TRBD2. J lost 3 bases, V lost 4 bases, and 1 base had no gene match. The CDR3 totals 14 residues. Germline CDR1 and CDR2: SGHTA and FQGNSA. The CDR3 sequence is CASSSTSGGYEQYF. CDR3 sequence (DNA): TGTGCCAGCAGCTCGACTAGCGGGGGCTACGAGCAGTACTTC.

There are a few counts of this clone. The chain uses TRBV7-9 and TRBJ1-6; D is unclear. Trimming shortened V by 1 base and J by 14 bases, and 6 bases separated the two germline ends. Germline-derived CDR1 and CDR2 are SEHNR and FQNEAQ (reference sequence). The CDR3 covers 11 residues. The CDR3 DNA sequence: TGTGCCAGCAGCTTAGGCGGGTCCCTCCACTTT. Its protein product is CASSLGGSLHF.

The genes are TRBV19 and TRBJ2-1; 8 bases agree with TRBD2. Germline CDR1 is LNHDA and CDR2 is SQIVND (reference sequence). With V trimmed by 4 bases and J by 4 bases, 6 bases remained unmatched. CDR3 size: 15 residues. CDR3 amino acids: CASSTGTRPYNEQFF. The CDR3 DNA reads TGTGCCAGTAGTACCGGGACTAGACCTTACAATGAGCAGTTCTTC.